This entry lists 28 T cell receptor beta chains sequenced from one sample in a study of T cell changes during pregnancy in multiple sclerosis. Only in-frame clones appear in the TCRdb table, and some are missing; sequencing was by immunoSEQ multiplex PCR. The table lists tens of thousands of clones, roughly 90% of them singletons. The source material was CD4+ T cells from peripheral blood mononuclear cells, sampled after pregnancy. These receptors all stem from a female donor in good health, enrolled as a control in a pregnancy study.

The V and J genes are TRBV6-4 and TRBJ1-2; TRBD1 matches 8 bases. The CDR3 contains 14 residues. CDR1 is MRHNA and CDR2 is SNTAGT in the germline V gene. V lost 4 bases to trimming and J lost 4 bases; unmatched junction nucleotides: 5. The DNA of the CDR3 is TGTGCCAGCAGTGCAGGACAGGGTGTCTATGGCTACACCTTC. Translation gives CASSAGQGVYGYTF.

This chain uses TRBV7-2 with TRBJ2-4; 7 nucleotides align to TRBD2. CDR1 and CDR2 from the germline V gene are SGHTA and FQGNSA. The ends lost 10 bases at V and 0 bases at J; junction bases unmatched: 3. The CDR3 sequence is 13 residues long. The CDR3 DNA sequence: TGTGCCACCCAGCGGGGAGCCAAAAACATTCAGTACTTC. Translating gives CATQRGAKNIQYF.

The V gene is TRBV6-5, the J gene TRBJ2-7; possibly TRBD1 for D (5 bases). This CDR3 is 16 amino acids long. Trimming pared 2 bases from V and 5 bases from J, leaving 19 bases between. Germline V gives CDR1 MNHEY, CDR2 SVGAGI. CDR3 coding DNA: TGTGCCAGCAGTTACGGCCAGGGCGCAAAAGGCGACGAGCAGTACTTC. Its protein is CASSYGQGAKGDEQYF.

The rearrangement uses TRBV28 and TRBJ2-7; 8 bases match TRBD2. Per the germline V gene, CDR1 is MDHEN and CDR2 is SYDVKM. With 5 bases clipped from V and 2 bases from J, the junction kept 8 bases outside the gene matches. The CDR3 consists of 15 residues. The CDR3 DNA reads as TGTGCCAGCAGTGGCTCGGGGGGGCGAGCCTACGAGCAGTACTTC. Translation: CASSGSGGRAYEQYF.

The chain recombines TRBV7-2 with TRBJ1-2; no reliable D call. V was trimmed by 0 bases and J by 5 bases, leaving 16 bases between them. The CDR3 has 16 amino acids. Germline V gene sequence: CDR1 SGHTA, CDR2 FQGNSA. The CDR3 nucleotides read TGTGCCAGCAGCTTAGCCCTTCCAGGTTCTGGGTATGGCTACACCTTC. Amino acid sequence: CASSLALPGSGYGYTF.

This clone came up once. This chain connects TRBV28 to TRBJ2-1; no clear D. CDR1 and CDR2 from the germline V gene are MDHEN and SYDVKM. The V end lost 2 bases, the J end lost 6 bases, and 8 bases lay between the germline ends. There are 13 residues in the CDR3. The CDR3 nucleotides read TGTGCCAGCAGTTTAGGGCGCCTCAATGAGCAGTTCTTC. This encodes CASSLGRLNEQFF.

V gene TRBV4-1 combines with J gene TRBJ1-6, with TRBD1 matching over 9 bases. The CDR3 sequence is 17 residues long. J gave up 7 bases and V 0 bases, and 7 bases lay outside the gene matches. The germline CDR1 and CDR2 sequences are MGHRA and YSYEKL. The CDR3 spells CASSQDPGQGVNSPLHF. The DNA of the CDR3 is TGCGCCAGCAGCCAAGACCCGGGACAGGGTGTGAATTCACCCCTCCACTTT.

The chain has TRBV5-1 and TRBJ1-2; D perhaps matches TRBD1 (5 bases). Deletions cut 2 bases from V and 6 bases from J, with 17 bases between. The CDR3 contains 15 residues. Germline V gives CDR1 SGHRS, CDR2 YFSETQ. CDR3 nucleotides: TGCGCCAGCAGCTTCGGCAGGGTGAAGCTGGATGGCTACACCTTC. Its translation is CASSFGRVKLDGYTF.

This chain connects TRBV27 to TRBJ1-1; D perhaps matches TRBD1 (5 bases). Deletions cut 1 base from V and 11 bases from J, with 14 bases between. The V gene's germline CDR1 is MNHEY and CDR2 SMNVEV (reference sequence). The CDR3 sequence is 13 residues long. CDR3 amino acids: CASSLLGVGGAFF. CDR3 nucleotide sequence: TGTGCCAGCAGTTTATTGGGAGTGGGGGGGGCTTTCTTT.

The gene calls are TRBV2 and TRBJ2-5, with 9 nucleotides matching TRBD1. Trimming took 4 bases from V and 2 from J; bases not matched to a gene: 5. Germline lookup yields CDR1 SNHLY and CDR2 FYNNEI. The CDR3 has 15 residues. The CDR3 loop is CASSGGTGYQETQYF. As DNA, the CDR3 is TGTGCCAGCAGTGGCGGGACAGGGTATCAAGAGACCCAGTACTTC.

The chain has TRBV11-2 and TRBJ1-1; D not resolved. V lost 3 bases to trimming and J lost 1 base, with 6 bases between them. Per germline, CDR1 SGHAT and CDR2 FQNNGV. The CDR3 runs to 13 residues. The CDR3 sequence is CASSFTRNTEAFF. The CDR3 nucleotides read TGTGCCAGCAGCTTTACGAGGAACACTGAAGCTTTCTTT.

V is TRBV28 and J is TRBJ1-1; D is unresolved. The CDR3 totals 16 residues. Germline CDR1 MDHEN, CDR2 SYDVKM. V was trimmed by 6 bases and J by 1 base, leaving 18 bases between them. The CDR3 DNA follows: TGTGCCAGCAGGCTACTTAGGACTCTTGGGAACACTGAAGCTTTCTTT. It is translated as CASRLLRTLGNTEAFF.

The chain couples TRBV15 to TRBJ2-3; 7 bases line up with TRBD1. The CDR3 runs to 15 residues. V was clipped by 5 bases and J by 2 bases; unmatched bases: 7. Germline V gives CDR1 LNHNV, CDR2 YYDKDF (reference sequence). The CDR3 sequence is CATSPPQGSTDTQYF. The CDR3 DNA reads TGTGCCACCAGCCCCCCACAGGGGTCCACAGATACGCAGTATTTT.

The V gene is TRBV5-3, the J gene TRBJ2-3; 14 bases align to TRBD2. TRBV5-3 is designated an ORF whose function remains uncertain. The CDR3 length is 20 residues. J was trimmed by 0 bases and V by 0 bases; bases with no gene match: 9. Here the CDR3 DNA reads TGTGCCAGAAGCTTGGCGGGGCGGACTAGCGGGGGGAAGAGCACAGATACGCAGTATTTT. It specifies CARSLAGRTSGGKSTDTQYF.

The CDR3 sequence: CASSESTSGGAETQYF. Here the CDR3 DNA reads TGTGCCAGCAGTGAATCGACTAGCGGGGGGGCGGAGACCCAGTACTTC. This chain joins TRBV25-1 and TRBJ2-5; 14 nucleotides agree with TRBD2. The CDR3 spans 16 residues. V was pared by 1 base and J by 5 bases, with 3 bases of the junction left unmatched. Germline V CDR1 and CDR2: MGHDK, SYGVNS.

The chain employs TRBV7-6 and TRBJ2-5; 14 bases match TRBD2. Germline V lookup: CDR1 SGHVS, CDR2 FNYEAQ. Trimming removed 4 bases from V and 1 base from J; junction bases left unmatched: 2. This CDR3 region has 16 residues. This chain's CDR3 is CASSSGLAGGQETQYF. For the CDR3, the DNA is TGTGCCAGCAGCTCCGGACTAGCGGGGGGCCAAGAGACCCAGTACTTC.

The V and J genes are TRBV11-2 and TRBJ1-4; 7 bases fit TRBD1. In germline, CDR1 is SGHAT, CDR2 FQNNGV. CDR3 length: 15 amino acids. V was clipped by 5 bases and J by 7 bases; unmatched bases: 10. CDR3: CASSPGTAFSEKLFF. The DNA of the CDR3 is TGTGCCAGCAGCCCCGGGACAGCATTTTCTGAAAAACTGTTTTTT.

The chain recombines TRBV4-3 with TRBJ2-3; possibly TRBD2 for D (6 bases). Trimming pared 0 bases from V and 8 bases from J, leaving 12 bases between. This CDR3 spans 14 amino acids. Germline values: CDR1 LGHNA, CDR2 YSLEER. The DNA for the CDR3 is TGCGCCAGCAGCCAAGAAAATAGCGGCGGTACGCAGTATTTT. As protein: CASSQENSGGTQYF.

The chain employs TRBV6-1 and TRBJ1-5, with D possibly being TRBD1 (6 bases). This CDR3 contains 18 residues. Deletions cut 4 bases from V and 1 base from J, with 20 bases between. The germline CDR1 and CDR2 sequences are MNHNS and SASEGT. The CDR3 here is CASSAPKGEVLSNQPQHF. The CDR3 coding sequence is TGTGCCAGCAGTGCCCCTAAGGGGGAAGTGTTAAGCAATCAGCCCCAGCATTTT.

A word on this clone: One end of the junction fails to match germline, which may point to a read error. The rearrangement links TRBV18 to TRBJ1-1, with TRBD1 as a possible D gene (6 bases). This CDR3 comprises 13 residues. CDR1 is KGHSH, CDR2 LQKENI, per germline. CDR3 sequence (DNA): TGTGCCAGCTCGCTAGACAGGCAGGGGCCGACGGTCTTT. Its translation is CASSLDRQGPTVF.

A remark on this clone: A junction end diverges from the germline sequence, so it may reflect a read error. V gene TRBV28 combines with J gene TRBJ1-2; 8 bases align to TRBD1. Germline V CDR1 and CDR2: MDHEN, SYDVKM. The CDR3 covers 18 residues. CDR3: CASKGGSTGTGPGYGYIF. For the CDR3, the DNA is TGTGCCAGCAAGGGGGGCAGCACCGGGACAGGCCCGGGTTATGGCTACATCTTC.

V usage is TRBV4-2 and J usage is TRBJ2-3; 9 positions agree with TRBD2. V gave up 1 base and J gave up 2 bases; unmatched junction bases: 4. The CDR3 totals 16 residues. Germline V gene data show CDR1 as LGHNA and CDR2 as YNFKEQ. The CDR3 loop is CASSQVRGGSTDTQYF. The CDR3 coding sequence is TGTGCCAGCAGCCAAGTGCGGGGGGGATCCACAGATACGCAGTATTTT.

The V and J genes are TRBV7-3 and TRBJ1-1; D unclear. The V gene lost 0 bases and the J gene lost 1 base, with 9 bases spanning the gap. The germline V gene encodes CDR1 SGHTA and CDR2 FQGTGA. The CDR3 runs to 15 residues. CDR3 coding DNA: TGTGCCAGCAGCTTAACGGGCCAGAAGAACACTGAAGCTTTCTTT. It codes for CASSLTGQKNTEAFF.

The chain recombines TRBV4-3 with TRBJ1-2, with TRBD1 as a possible D gene (5 bases). Trimming shortened V by 4 bases and J by 2 bases, and 17 bases separated the two germline ends. Germline V CDR1 and CDR2: LGHNA, YSLEER. This CDR3 spans 16 amino acids. This CDR3 reads CASSPTVQGINYGYTF. The CDR3 bases are TGCGCCAGCAGCCCGACGGTCCAGGGCATAAACTATGGCTACACCTTC.

This chain joins TRBV30 and TRBJ1-2; D uncertain. V gave up 4 bases and J gave up 0 bases, with 9 bases separating them. Germline V lookup: CDR1 GTSNPN, CDR2 SVGIG (reference sequence). CDR3 size: 13 residues. This CDR3 is CAWTGEANYGYTF. The CDR3 DNA follows: TGTGCCTGGACAGGTGAAGCTAACTATGGCTACACCTTC.

The rearrangement uses TRBV28 and TRBJ2-7; 7 positions agree with TRBD1. The CDR3 runs 16 residues. Germline CDR1 and CDR2: MDHEN and SYDVKM. Germline trimming cut 5 bases from V and 5 bases from J; bases unmatched to any gene: 15. This CDR3 reads CASSTFRTGGRNEQYF. CDR3 nucleotide sequence: TGTGCCAGCAGTACCTTTCGGACAGGCGGGCGTAACGAGCAGTACTTC.

The V gene is TRBV7-9, the J gene TRBJ1-4; D remains unclear. V lost 4 bases and J 0 bases, leaving 15 bases between the germline ends. This CDR3 has 17 residues. Looked up from germline, CDR1 is SEHNR and CDR2 is FQNEAQ (reference sequence). CDR3 in DNA: TGTGCCAGCAGCTCTGGAGGACCCGCCGCAACTAATGAAAAACTGTTTTTT. This codes for CASSSGGPAATNEKLFF.

The chain employs TRBV6-4 and TRBJ2-7; possible D gene TRBD1, 6 bases. The CDR3 runs to 13 residues. Trimming removed 4 bases from V and 3 bases from J, with 10 bases in between. Germline V gene lookup returns CDR1 MRHNA and CDR2 SNTAGT. CDR3 sequence (DNA): TGTGCCAGCAGTGTAGCCAGGGGCTACGAGCAGTACTTC. Amino acid sequence: CASSVARGYEQYF.